The 28 T cell receptor beta chains presented below share a single source sample, sequenced in a study of control samples from healthy donors and cancer patients. Sequencing was performed with immunoSEQ multiplex PCR; in TCRdb, only in-frame clones are kept and a portion is missing. The table records some 120,000 clones, 80% to 95% of them present only once. Specimen: blood. Every receptor here comes from a young man in good health.

In DNA form, the CDR3 reads TGTGCCACCAGCAGACGACCCGGGACTAGCTTCTACGAGCAGTACTTC. Translation gives CATSRRPGTSFYEQYF. J is TRBJ2-7 and V is TRBV15, with 9 bases fitting TRBD2. CDR3 length: 16 amino acids. V trimming: 2 bases; J trimming: 3 bases; junction bases outside the gene matches: 8. CDR1 LNHNV and CDR2 YYDKDF come from the germline V gene (reference sequence).

The chain has TRBV7-2 and TRBJ2-5, with TRBD2 matching over 7 bases. The CDR3 loop spans 14 amino acids. The germline CDR1 and CDR2 sequences are SGHTA and FQGNSA. Trimming removed 3 bases from V and 1 base from J; junction bases left unmatched: 2. CDR3 loop: CASSLWTSQETQYF. CDR3 bases: TGTGCCAGCAGCTTGTGGACTAGCCAAGAGACCCAGTACTTC.

The V and J genes are TRBV7-9 and TRBJ2-5; 11 bases agree with TRBD2. Looked up from germline, CDR1 is SEHNR and CDR2 is FQNEAQ (reference sequence). This CDR3 is 15 amino acids long. J lost 5 bases, V lost 2 bases, and 4 bases had no gene match. The CDR3 region is CASSLRLAGGETQYF. CDR3 sequence (DNA): TGTGCCAGCAGCTTAAGGCTAGCGGGGGGCGAGACCCAGTACTTC.

This clone was seen more than once but under ten times. V usage is TRBV2 and J usage is TRBJ2-3; 14 positions match TRBD2. V trimming: 9 bases; J trimming: 0 bases; junction bases outside the gene matches: 8. The CDR3 has 17 residues. The germline gives CDR1 SNHLY, CDR2 FYNNEI. The CDR3 region is CASSWTSGGRSTDTQYF. The CDR3 coding sequence is TGTGCCAGTAGTTGGACTAGCGGGGGGCGTAGCACAGATACGCAGTATTTT.

The chain's CDR3 is CASSQVTRDEQYF. CDR3 coding DNA: TGTGCCAGCAGCCAAGTAACCCGGGACGAGCAGTACTTC. The chain recombines TRBV14 with TRBJ2-7, with D uncertain. The CDR3 covers 13 residues. Trimming removed 1 base from V and 5 bases from J, with 9 bases in between. CDR1 and CDR2 from the germline V gene are SGHDN and FVKESK.

The chain links TRBV7-3 to TRBJ1-1; D is perhaps TRBD1 (5 bases). V was clipped by 5 bases and J by 1 base, with 8 bases between them. The CDR3 runs to 13 residues. Germline CDR1 SGHTA, CDR2 FQGTGA. The CDR3 DNA is TGTGCCAGCAGCCCCGGACAGAACACTGAAGCTTTCTTT. Translated: CASSPGQNTEAFF. Full variable domain (rest looked up from reference TRBV7-3 and TRBJ1-1): GAGVSQTPSNKVTEKGKYVELRCDPISGHTALYWYRQSLGQGPEFLIYFQGTGAADDSGLPNDRFFAVRPEGSVSTLKIQRTERGDSAVYLCASSPGQNTEAFFGQGTRLTVV.

The chain combines TRBV18 with TRBJ1-1, with 7 bases aligning to TRBD1. Germline values: CDR1 KGHSH, CDR2 LQKENI. V shed 3 bases, J shed 9 bases, and the junction held 10 bases outside the gene matches. The CDR3 totals 14 residues. The CDR3 loop reads CASSPNGQGDQAFF. Here the CDR3 DNA reads TGTGCCAGCTCACCTAATGGTCAGGGGGACCAAGCTTTCTTT.

J is TRBJ1-2 and V is TRBV9, with 7 positions matching TRBD1. Germline CDR1 is SGDLS and CDR2 is YYNGEE. V was pared by 6 bases and J by 9 bases, with 11 bases of the junction left unmatched. The CDR3 has 13 residues. The CDR3 sequence: CASTSVQGSSYTF. CDR3 coding DNA: TGTGCCAGCACAAGCGTACAGGGGTCGAGCTACACCTTC.

J is TRBJ2-1 and V is TRBV14, with D tentatively TRBD1 or TRBD2 (5 bases each). V lost 4 bases and J 8 bases, leaving 15 bases between the germline ends. Per germline, CDR1 SGHDN and CDR2 FVKESK. This CDR3 region has 14 residues. CDR3 nucleotide sequence: TGTGCCAGCAGCCCCCGTGGGGCGGGCTATGAGCAGTTCTTC. This codes for CASSPRGAGYEQFF. Full variable domain (missing parts from reference TRBV14 and TRBJ2-1): EAGVTQFPSHSVIEKGQTVTLRCDPISGHDNLYWYRRVMGKEIKFLLHFVKESKQDESGMPNNRFLAERTGGTYSTLKVQPAELEDSGVYFCASSPRGAGYEQFFGPGTRLTVL.

The rearrangement uses TRBV3-1 (or the pseudogene TRBV3-2) and TRBJ2-1; tentative D call: TRBD1 (5 bases). Germline values: CDR1 LGHDT, CDR2 YNNKEL (reference sequence). This CDR3 comprises 15 residues. V dropped 3 bases and J dropped 1 base, with 10 bases sitting between them. The CDR3 reads CASSQVRESYNEQFF. CDR3 nucleotide sequence: TGTGCCAGCAGCCAGGTCAGGGAATCCTACAATGAGCAGTTCTTC.

The V gene is TRBV24-1, the J gene TRBJ2-1; 14 bases fit TRBD2. Germline V gene sequence: CDR1 KGHDR, CDR2 SFDVKD. The CDR3 totals 12 residues. V shed 9 bases and J 10 bases; nucleotides not matched to a gene: 1. This CDR3 is CATGTSGGEQFF. The CDR3 DNA reads as TGTGCCACCGGGACTAGCGGGGGAGAGCAGTTCTTC.

This sequence joins TRBV5-4 and TRBJ2-7; 8 bases fit TRBD2. The CDR3 runs 17 residues. Unmatched junction bases numbered 13, after V lost 5 bases and J lost 0 bases. Germline CDR1 is SGHNT and CDR2 is YYREEE (reference sequence). This CDR3 is CASSLLVAGTSSYEQYF. The CDR3, as DNA: TGTGCCAGCAGTCTCTTGGTAGCGGGGACCAGCTCCTACGAGCAGTACTTC.

The chain uses TRBV11-1 and TRBJ2-3; TRBD2 aligns across 10 bases. Trimming cost V 3 bases and J 3 bases; bases outside gene matches: 6. CDR1 is SGHAT and CDR2 is FQDESV in the germline V gene (reference sequence). CDR3 length: 16 residues. CDR3 in amino acids: CASSLSGRAPTDTQYF. As DNA, the CDR3 is TGTGCCAGCAGCTTGAGCGGGAGGGCCCCTACAGATACGCAGTATTTT.

This chain links TRBV19 with TRBJ1-1, with D perhaps matching TRBD1 (6 bases). Trimming pared 2 bases from V and 1 base from J, leaving 11 bases between. This CDR3 has 15 amino acids. The germline gives CDR1 LNHDA, CDR2 SQIVND (reference sequence). In DNA form, the CDR3 reads TGTGCCAGTAGTATAAGTCTCAGGGGGAACACTGAAGCTTTCTTT. Protein product: CASSISLRGNTEAFF.

The chain recombines TRBV18 with TRBJ2-1; 13 nucleotides align to TRBD2. V lost 3 bases and J lost 10; bases outside the gene matches: 3. CDR3 length equals 14 residues. Germline V lookup: CDR1 KGHSH, CDR2 LQKENI. In DNA, the CDR3 is TGTGCCAGCTCACCTGGACTAGCGGGAGAGGAGCAGTTCTTC. Translated, it gives CASSPGLAGEEQFF.

V and J are TRBV19 and TRBJ1-2; a possible D gene is TRBD1 (6 bases). The CDR3 covers 14 residues. Germline V lookup: CDR1 LNHDA, CDR2 SQIVND (reference sequence). Trimming stripped 4 bases from V and 3 bases from J, with 12 bases between. This chain's CDR3 is CASSKPGQDYGYTF. The DNA of the CDR3 is TGTGCCAGTAGTAAACCGGGACAAGACTATGGCTACACCTTC.

In DNA, the CDR3 is TGTGCCACGTTAGGACAGGGGAGCTCCTACAATGAGCAGTTCTTC. Its translation: CATLGQGSSYNEQFF. The V gene is TRBV10-3, the J gene TRBJ2-1, with TRBD1 identical over 9 bases. This CDR3 has 15 amino acids. Germline V gene lookup returns CDR1 ENHRY and CDR2 SYGVKD. J gave up 0 bases and V 10 bases, and 7 bases lay outside the gene matches.

V is TRBV29-1 and J is TRBJ2-1, with a possible D match to TRBD2 (6 bases). Trimming pared 4 bases from V and 9 bases from J, leaving 19 bases between. The CDR3 has 14 amino acids. CDR1 SQVTM and CDR2 ANQGSEA come from the germline V gene. The CDR3 nucleotides are TGCAGCGTTGGCTTAATAGGAGGGTCGGGTGAGCAGTTCTTC. This gives the protein CSVGLIGGSGEQFF.

The chain links TRBV5-1 to TRBJ2-7; D perhaps matches TRBD1 (5 bases). The length of the CDR3 is 14 residues. Trimming pared 2 bases from V and 5 bases from J, leaving 14 bases between. The germline gives CDR1 SGHRS, CDR2 YFSETQ. CDR3 sequence: CASSLDRGPNEQYF. The CDR3 DNA is TGCGCCAGCAGCTTAGATAGGGGTCCGAACGAGCAGTACTTC.

The count of this clone is one. This rearrangement joins TRBV7-2 to TRBJ2-1; 10 bases map to TRBD1. The CDR3 covers 17 residues. The V gene's germline CDR1 is SGHTA and CDR2 FQGNSA. The J segment lost 6 bases and the V segment lost 5 bases, leaving 13 bases of the junction unmatched. The chain's CDR3 is CASSLGTGARFFNEQFF. The CDR3 DNA follows: TGTGCCAGCAGCCTTGGGACAGGGGCGCGGTTTTTCAATGAGCAGTTCTTC. Complete variable domain (other parts from reference TRBV7-2 and TRBJ2-1): GAGVSQSPSNKVTEKGKDVELRCDPISGHTALYWYRQSLGQGLEFLIYFQGNSAPDKSGLPSDRFSAERTGGSVSTLTIQRTQQEDSAVYLCASSLGTGARFFNEQFFGPGTRLTVL.

The gene calls are TRBV28 and TRBJ2-1; a possible D gene is TRBD2 (6 bases). Germline V gene data show CDR1 as MDHEN and CDR2 as SYDVKM. The CDR3 spans 13 residues. Trimming removed 1 base from V and 7 bases from J, with 8 bases in between. DNA for the CDR3: TGTGCCAGCAGTTTATTCAGCGGGAATGAGCAGTTCTTC. Protein: CASSLFSGNEQFF.

The J gene is TRBJ2-5, the V gene TRBV19, with a weak D call TRBD1 (5 bases). Trimming stripped 5 bases from V and 5 bases from J, with 12 bases between. The CDR3 has 13 amino acids. CDR1 is LNHDA and CDR2 is SQIVND in the germline V gene (reference sequence). This CDR3 is CASSAQGGETQYF. The DNA of the CDR3 is TGTGCCAGTAGTGCGCAGGGTGGCGAGACCCAGTACTTC. Full variable domain (outside the CDR3, taken from reference TRBV19 and TRBJ2-5): DGGITQSPKYLFRKEGQNVTLSCEQNLNHDAMYWYRQDPGQGLRLIYYSQIVNDFQKGDIAEGYSVSREKKESFPLTVTSAQKNPTAFYLCASSAQGGETQYFGPGTRLLVL.

The chain combines TRBV11-2 with TRBJ2-2; 7 bases align to TRBD2. Germline V lookup: CDR1 SGHAT, CDR2 FQNNGV. The ends lost 5 bases at V and 1 base at J; junction bases unmatched: 1. CDR3 size: 14 residues. CDR3 sequence reads: CASSTSVNTGELFF. The CDR3 region has the DNA TGTGCCAGCAGCACTAGCGTGAACACCGGGGAGCTGTTTTTT. The entire variable domain, with the rest obtained from reference TRBV11-2 and TRBJ2-2, is as follows: EAGVAQSPRYKIIEKRQSVAFWCNPISGHATLYWYQQILGQGPKLLIQFQNNGVVDDSQLPKDRFSAERLKGVDSTLKIQPAKLEDSAVYLCASSTSVNTGELFFGEGSRLTVL.

This clone was found a few times. The chain employs TRBV19 and TRBJ1-5; no reliable D call. CDR3 size: 14 residues. V dropped 7 bases and J dropped 4 bases, with 14 bases sitting between them. The germline gives CDR1 LNHDA, CDR2 SQIVND (reference sequence). CDR3: CASKFSVRNQPQHF. For the CDR3, the DNA is TGTGCCAGTAAGTTCTCCGTAAGAAATCAGCCCCAGCATTTT.

The chain links TRBV29-1 to TRBJ2-1; 11 nucleotides line up with TRBD2. The CDR3 has 16 amino acids. V was clipped by 4 bases and J by 0 bases; unmatched bases: 5. Germline V gives CDR1 SQVTM, CDR2 ANQGSEA. This CDR3 is CSVVWLAGGSYNEQFF. In nucleotides, the CDR3 is TGCAGCGTTGTCTGGCTAGCGGGAGGCTCCTACAATGAGCAGTTCTTC.

This chain joins TRBV30 and TRBJ2-3, with 7 bases matching TRBD1. Germline V gives CDR1 GTSNPN, CDR2 SVGIG (reference sequence). This CDR3 is built from 15 residues. Trimming took 0 bases from V and 3 from J; bases not matched to a gene: 6. The CDR3: CAWSVATGTTDTQYF. The DNA for the CDR3 is TGTGCCTGGAGTGTAGCGACAGGGACGACAGATACGCAGTATTTT.

This clone was picked up one time. CDR3 sequence (DNA): TGTGCCAGCAGGGGACTGGGGGCCGTGAACACTGAAGCTTTCTTT. Its translation is CASRGLGAVNTEAFF. J is TRBJ1-1 and V is TRBV2; a possible D gene is TRBD1 (6 bases). Trimming left V 6 bases short and J 0 bases short, with 14 bases between. The CDR3 loop spans 15 amino acids. Germline V CDR1 and CDR2: SNHLY, FYNNEI.

This rearrangement joins TRBV14 to TRBJ2-7; D is undetermined. V gave up 1 base and J gave up 0 bases, with 7 bases separating them. Germline loops: CDR1 SGHDN, CDR2 FVKESK. This CDR3 contains 14 residues. The CDR3 DNA sequence: TGTGCCAGCAGCCAAGTCCACCGCTCCTACGAGCAGTACTTC. It translates to CASSQVHRSYEQYF.